This T cell receptor beta chain was found in a study of Graves' ophthalmopathy and Graves' hyperthyroidism. The V gene lost 4 bases and the J gene lost 0 bases, with 10 bases spanning the gap. The length of the CDR3 is 15 residues. Per germline, CDR1 LNHDA and CDR2 SQIVND (reference sequence). RNA transcripts yielded amplified TCR beta CDR3 regions. Second-round multiplex PCR came after a first-round RT-PCR that employed HTBI primers. TCRdb independently ran MiXCR on the multiplex PCR reads; one entry per CDR3 protein. The table records 200,000 to 300,000 distinct CDR3 sequences, 40% to 50% of them present only once. Other autoimmune disease, uncontrolled infection, pregnancy and lactation led to exclusion. The PBMCs were taken from less than 11 ml of fresh peripheral blood. Comments on this clonotype: The antigen is unknown.

Regarding the study as a whole: Most thyroid clonotypes expanded beyond 0.001 frequency were also found in blood.

J is TRBJ1-3 and V is TRBV19, with D possibly being TRBD1 (5 bases). This receptor was identified in an adult man with Graves' ophthalmopathy. The sequenced sample consisted of peripheral blood. DNA for the CDR3: TGTGCCAGTAGTACAGGGTCCAGCTCTGGAAACACCATATATTTT. Translation: CASSTGSSSGNTIYF.